The 21 T cell receptor beta chains given below trace back to one sample, sequenced in a study of T cells in Graves' hyperthyroidism and ophthalmopathy. From RNA transcripts, TCR beta CDR3 regions were amplified. An initial round of RT-PCR targeting the TCR CDR3 relied on the HTBI primer set. TCRdb reprocessed the multiplex PCR reads with MiXCR, giving one entry per CDR3 protein. Counted here are hundreds of thousands of distinct CDR3 sequences, around 15% occurring once; the ten biggest clones make up about 10%. The source material was blood. The origin of the receptors is a woman aged 18-29 years with Graves' hyperthyroidism.

There are many counts of this clonotype. The chain has TRBV6-5 and TRBJ2-3; no definite D call. The CDR3 totals 18 residues. The germline gives CDR1 MNHEY, CDR2 SVGAGI. Trimming took 0 bases from V and 0 from J, leaving 16 bases between them. The CDR3 is CASSYSTSPVTSTDTQYF. CDR3 DNA sequence: TGTGCCAGCAGTTACTCCACAAGCCCAGTGACTAGCACAGATACGCAGTATTTT.

The chain couples TRBV28 to TRBJ1-6; possibly TRBD1 for D (6 bases). V was clipped by 2 bases and J by 10 bases, with 15 bases between them. Germline V gives CDR1 MDHEN, CDR2 SYDVKM. This CDR3 spans 15 amino acids. The CDR3 reads CASSLGGQRGSPLHF. CDR3 bases: TGTGCCAGCAGTTTAGGGGGGCAGAGAGGCTCACCCCTCCACTTT.

The V gene is TRBV4-1, the J gene TRBJ2-1, with TRBD2 identical over 7 bases. The germline V gene encodes CDR1 MGHRA and CDR2 YSYEKL. The CDR3 spans 14 residues. Trimming cost V 0 bases and J 14 bases; bases outside gene matches: 10. The CDR3 loop is CASSQEESRRGKFF. The CDR3 bases are TGCGCCAGCAGCCAAGAAGAAAGCCGGCGGGGGAAGTTCTTC.

This clonotype came up a few times. This chain connects TRBV19 to TRBJ1-3; 10 bases match TRBD1. This CDR3 has 13 residues. V was pared by 6 bases and J by 5 bases, with 1 base of the junction left unmatched. CDR1 is LNHDA and CDR2 is SQIVND in the germline V gene (reference sequence). In nucleotides, the CDR3 is TGTGCCAGTAGGACAGGGGGCCGAAACACCATATATTTT. It yields the protein CASRTGGRNTIYF. Drawing the rest from reference TRBV19 and TRBJ1-3, the complete variable domain is DGGITQSPKYLFRKEGQNVTLSCEQNLNHDAMYWYRQDPGQGLRLIYYSQIVNDFQKGDIAEGYSVSREKKESFPLTVTSAQKNPTAFYLCASRTGGRNTIYFGEGSWLTVV.

This clonotype was picked up many times. The genes are TRBV20-1 and TRBJ1-5; D remains unclear. Trimming took 4 bases from V and 2 from J, leaving 15 bases between them. The CDR3 has 15 amino acids. Germline V lookup: CDR1 DFQATT, CDR2 SNEGSKA (reference sequence). The CDR3 bases are TGCAGTGCTACCGGAGTAGGGTACGGCAATCAGCCCCAGCATTTT. Residues: CSATGVGYGNQPQHF.

V is TRBV7-9 and J is TRBJ1-5; 8 nucleotides line up with TRBD1. CDR3 length: 16 amino acids. The V gene's germline CDR1 is SEHNR and CDR2 FQNEAQ (reference sequence). With V trimmed by 3 bases and J by 6 bases, 10 bases remained unmatched. CDR3 coding DNA: TGTGCCAGCAGCTTCGCGCAGGGGGCGAGGGGTCAGCCCCAGCATTTT. It codes for CASSFAQGARGQPQHF.

This clonotype was seen ten or more times. V and J are TRBV11-2 and TRBJ2-7, with 7 bases fitting TRBD1. This CDR3 is 13 amino acids long. CDR1 is SGHAT and CDR2 is FQNNGV in the germline V gene. V was clipped by 5 bases and J by 2 bases; unmatched bases: 3. The CDR3 nucleotides read TGTGCCAGCAGCCATGGGACAGCCTACGAGCAGTACTTC. Its protein product is CASSHGTAYEQYF.

The rearrangement uses TRBV6-8 and TRBJ2-2; D gene unclear. V lost 0 bases, J lost 3 bases, and 8 bases lay in between. Germline V gene lookup returns CDR1 MNHGY and CDR2 SAAAGT. This CDR3 spans 15 amino acids. CDR3 nucleotides: TGTGCCAGCAGTTACTCGTCTGGCCACACCGGGGAGCTGTTTTTT. This translates into CASSYSSGHTGELFF.

V and J are TRBV6-1 and TRBJ1-2; 8 bases match TRBD1. The CDR3 runs to 15 residues. CDR1 and CDR2 (germline): MNHNS, SASEGT. V was pared by 5 bases and J by 5 bases, with 10 bases of the junction left unmatched. The CDR3: CASSHPTGASYGYTF. The CDR3 nucleotides are TGTGCCAGCAGTCATCCGACAGGGGCTTCGTATGGCTACACCTTC.

As to this clonotype: One end of the junction varies from germline; a read error may be responsible. The rearrangement joins TRBV12-3 or TRBV12-4 to TRBJ2-5; the match to TRBD1 covers 8 bases. The CDR3 contains 15 residues. CDR3 bases: TGTGCCAGCAGTGACAGGGGCGTTTCCCAAGAGGCCCAGTACTTC. Translated: CASSDRGVSQEAQYF.

This clonotype was seen a few times. The chain links TRBV6-1 to TRBJ2-7, with D perhaps matching TRBD2 (5 bases). This CDR3 is built from 11 residues. Germline CDR1 MNHNS, CDR2 SASEGT. With 6 bases removed from V and 7 bases from J, the gap between germline ends came to 10 bases. CDR3 sequence (DNA): TGTGCCAGCAGCGAGGGATTGGAGCAGTACTTC. Amino acid sequence: CASSEGLEQYF.

CDR3: CASSAVLQGAGTEAFF. The CDR3 DNA follows: TGTGCCAGCAGCGCCGTACTACAGGGGGCGGGGACTGAAGCTTTCTTT. The gene calls are TRBV9 and TRBJ1-1; 9 bases are a match to TRBD1. This CDR3 has 16 residues. The trim removed 3 bases at V and 5 bases at J, leaving 11 bases unmatched. Germline lookup yields CDR1 SGDLS and CDR2 YYNGEE.

The chain employs TRBV7-8 and TRBJ2-7; a possible D gene is TRBD1 (5 bases). In germline, CDR1 is SGHVS, CDR2 FQNEAQ. V lost 1 base, J lost 4 bases, and 8 bases lay in between. This CDR3 is built from 13 residues. The CDR3 protein is CASSLDRIYEQYF. The CDR3 bases are TGTGCCAGCAGCTTAGACAGGATTTACGAGCAGTACTTC.

This clonotype was seen many times. The rearrangement uses TRBV2 and TRBJ2-7; perhaps TRBD2 as D (5 bases). V was cut by 3 bases and J by 4 bases, with 16 bases left in between. Germline CDR1 reads SNHLY; CDR2 reads FYNNEI. This CDR3 spans 15 amino acids. In DNA form, the CDR3 reads TGTGCCAGCAGTGATTCGGGCCTAGCTGGATACGAGCAGTACTTC. As protein: CASSDSGLAGYEQYF.

The V call is TRBV24-1, the J call TRBJ2-1; 8 bases line up with TRBD2. The J segment lost 3 bases and the V segment lost 9 bases, leaving 9 bases of the junction unmatched. The germline V gene has CDR1 KGHDR and CDR2 SFDVKD. The CDR3 is 15 residues long. The CDR3 protein is CATRGGGSFYNEQFF. In nucleotides, the CDR3 is TGTGCCACCCGGGGGGGCGGGAGCTTCTACAATGAGCAGTTCTTC.

This clonotype was recorded at least ten times. V gene TRBV2 combines with J gene TRBJ2-1, with D possibly called TRBD1 or TRBD2 (5 bases each). The CDR3 sequence is 16 residues long. Germline V gene sequence: CDR1 SNHLY, CDR2 FYNNEI. Trimming removed 3 bases from V and 8 bases from J, with 20 bases in between. This chain's CDR3 is CASSEAPVQRGDEQFF. The CDR3, as DNA: TGTGCCAGCAGTGAGGCCCCGGTACAACGGGGCGATGAGCAGTTCTTC.

In its sample, this clonotype was seen many times. The V gene is TRBV6-1, the J gene TRBJ1-1, with D perhaps TRBD1 (5 bases). This CDR3 comprises 13 residues. The germline V and J ends were trimmed by 7 bases and 5 bases, with 14 bases remaining between them. Germline V gives CDR1 MNHNS, CDR2 SASEGT. This chain's CDR3 is CASNARELTEAFF. The CDR3 DNA sequence: TGTGCCAGCAACGCCAGGGAACTAACTGAAGCTTTCTTT.

The chain joins TRBV20-1 to TRBJ2-1; D is ambiguous. Trimming took off 4 bases at V and 11 bases at J, with 12 bases between the two ends. This CDR3 comprises 11 residues. Germline V gene lookup returns CDR1 DFQATT and CDR2 SNEGSKA (reference sequence). Written as DNA, the CDR3 is TGCAGTGCTATGTTTAGACTCCAGCAGTTCTTC. Residues: CSAMFRLQQFF.

The V call is TRBV6-2 or TRBV6-3, the J call TRBJ2-1; D remains ambiguous. The V end lost 7 bases, the J end lost 8 bases, and 9 bases lay between the germline ends. CDR1 MNHEY and CDR2 SVGEGT come from the germline V gene. This CDR3 has 11 amino acids. As DNA, the CDR3 is TGTGCCAGCACCGAACTTCATGAGCAGTTCTTC. It specifies CASTELHEQFF.

This clonotype was seen more than once but under ten times. The chain uses TRBV4-3 and TRBJ2-1; 9 positions agree with TRBD1. After removal of 0 bases from V and 6 bases from J, the junction contained 6 bases not matched to a gene. This CDR3 spans 16 amino acids. The germline gives CDR1 LGHNA, CDR2 YSLEER. CDR3 nucleotides: TGCGCCAGCAGCCAAGAAGAGGGGACAGGGTTCAATGAGCAGTTCTTC. Amino acid sequence: CASSQEEGTGFNEQFF.

The chain uses TRBV25-1 and TRBJ2-2; D possibly corresponds to TRBD2 (6 bases). Germline values: CDR1 MGHDK, CDR2 SYGVNS. The CDR3 length is 13 residues. The V end lost 10 bases, the J end lost 3 bases, and 12 bases lay between the germline ends. In DNA form, the CDR3 reads TGTGCCATCCAAAGGGACTACACCGGGGAGCTGTTTTTT. Residues: CAIQRDYTGELFF.